One and the same sample provided the 3 T cell receptor beta chains below, sequenced in a study of neurological immune-mediated disorders. TCRdb re-called the 5' RACE reads through MiXCR, storing one row per CDR3 protein. This table has 50,000 to 60,000 distinct CDR3 sequences, approximately 15% appearing once. Material for sequencing was PBMCs. These receptors came from a man between 60 and 70 years old in good health.

This clonotype was counted a few times. V is TRBV28 and J is TRBJ2-5; 7 bases fit TRBD2. The CDR3 contains 13 residues. Germline assignment: CDR1 MDHEN and CDR2 SYDVKM. V lost 6 bases to trimming and J lost 13 bases; unmatched junction nucleotides: 14. The CDR3 coding sequence is TGTGCCAGCAGAAGTTCTAGCGGTAAAAAGCGGTACTTC. Amino acids: CASRSSSGKKRYF.

This clonotype was counted ten times or more. The chain has TRBV7-3 and TRBJ2-2; D is unclear. The CDR3 is made up of 13 amino acids. V was cut by 1 base and J by 4 bases, with 4 bases left in between. The germline gives CDR1 SGHTA, CDR2 FQGTGA. The CDR3 sequence: CASSLMVTGELFF. The CDR3 region has the DNA TGTGCCAGCAGCTTAATGGTCACCGGGGAGCTGTTTTTT.

This clonotype was counted many times. The J gene is TRBJ1-5, the V gene TRBV20-1; D not resolved. This CDR3 has 14 residues. V was cut by 6 bases and J by 0 bases, with 12 bases left in between. The germline V gene encodes CDR1 DFQATT and CDR2 SNEGSKA (reference sequence). CDR3 bases: TGCAGTGCCCCCGGGCGGTATAGCAATCAGCCCCAGCATTTT. Amino acid sequence: CSAPGRYSNQPQHF.